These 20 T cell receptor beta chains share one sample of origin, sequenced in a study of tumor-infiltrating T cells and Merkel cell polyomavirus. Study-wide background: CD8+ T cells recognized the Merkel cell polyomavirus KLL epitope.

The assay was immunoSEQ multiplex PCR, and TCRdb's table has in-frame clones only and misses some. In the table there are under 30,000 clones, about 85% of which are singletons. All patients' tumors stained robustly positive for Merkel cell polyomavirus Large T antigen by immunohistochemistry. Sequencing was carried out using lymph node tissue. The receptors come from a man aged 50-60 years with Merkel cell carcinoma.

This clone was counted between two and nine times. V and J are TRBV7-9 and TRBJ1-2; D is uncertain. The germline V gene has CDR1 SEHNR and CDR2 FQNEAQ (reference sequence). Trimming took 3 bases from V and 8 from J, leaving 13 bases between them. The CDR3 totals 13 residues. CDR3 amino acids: CASSLGPSGGYTF. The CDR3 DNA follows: TGTGCCAGCAGCTTGGGTCCCTCGGGAGGCTACACCTTC.

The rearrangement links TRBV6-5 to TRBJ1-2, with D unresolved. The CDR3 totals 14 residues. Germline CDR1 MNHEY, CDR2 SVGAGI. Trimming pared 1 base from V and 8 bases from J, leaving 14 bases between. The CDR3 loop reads CASSYFGVSEGYTF. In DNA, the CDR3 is TGTGCCAGCAGTTACTTCGGGGTGTCTGAGGGCTACACCTTC.

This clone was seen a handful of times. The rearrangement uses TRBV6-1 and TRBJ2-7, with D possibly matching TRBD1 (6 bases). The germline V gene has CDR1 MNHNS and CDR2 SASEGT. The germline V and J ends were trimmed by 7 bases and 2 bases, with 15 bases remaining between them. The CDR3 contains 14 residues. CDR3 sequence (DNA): TGTGCCAGCACGGACCCGACAGGAACCTACGAGCAGTACTTC. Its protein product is CASTDPTGTYEQYF.

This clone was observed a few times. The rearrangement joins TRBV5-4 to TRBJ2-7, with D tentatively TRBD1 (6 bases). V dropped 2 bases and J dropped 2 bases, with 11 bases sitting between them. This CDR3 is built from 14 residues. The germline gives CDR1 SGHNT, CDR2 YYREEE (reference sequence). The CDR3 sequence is CASSFSRGPYEQYF. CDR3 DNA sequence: TGTGCCAGCAGCTTTTCCAGGGGACCCTACGAGCAGTACTTC.

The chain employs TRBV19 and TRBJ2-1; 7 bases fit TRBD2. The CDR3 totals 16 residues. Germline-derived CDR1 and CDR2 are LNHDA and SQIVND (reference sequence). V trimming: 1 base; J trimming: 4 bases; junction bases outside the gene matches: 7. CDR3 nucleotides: TGTGCCAGTAGTATAGGTCAAGCGGGAAGTTACAATGAGCAGTTCTTC. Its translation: CASSIGQAGSYNEQFF. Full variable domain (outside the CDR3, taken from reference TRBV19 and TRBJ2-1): DGGITQSPKYLFRKEGQNVTLSCEQNLNHDAMYWYRQDPGQGLRLIYYSQIVNDFQKGDIAEGYSVSREKKESFPLTVTSAQKNPTAFYLCASSIGQAGSYNEQFFGPGTRLTVL.

The CDR3 loop is CASSLGGQNTEAFF. In nucleotides, the CDR3 is TGTGCCAGCAGCTTAGGGGGACAGAACACTGAAGCTTTCTTT. This chain uses TRBV13 with TRBJ1-1, with D possibly TRBD1 on 6 matching bases. The CDR3 has 14 amino acids. Germline V CDR1 and CDR2: PRHDT, FYEKMQ (reference sequence). The ends were cut back, 0 bases at V and 1 base at J, with 6 bases in the middle.

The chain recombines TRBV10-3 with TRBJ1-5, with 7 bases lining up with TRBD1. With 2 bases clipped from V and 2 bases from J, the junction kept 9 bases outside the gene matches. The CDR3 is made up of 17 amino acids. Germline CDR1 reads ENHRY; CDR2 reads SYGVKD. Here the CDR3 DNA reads TGTGCCATCAGTGAGCGGGAGGGGGCCGTGGGCAATCAGCCCCAGCATTTT. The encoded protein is CAISEREGAVGNQPQHF.

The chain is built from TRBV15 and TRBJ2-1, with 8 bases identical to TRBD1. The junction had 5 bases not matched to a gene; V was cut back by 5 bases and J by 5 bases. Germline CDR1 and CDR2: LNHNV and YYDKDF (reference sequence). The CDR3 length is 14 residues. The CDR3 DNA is TGTGCCACCAGCCGGACAGGGACGGACAATGAGCAGTTCTTC. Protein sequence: CATSRTGTDNEQFF.

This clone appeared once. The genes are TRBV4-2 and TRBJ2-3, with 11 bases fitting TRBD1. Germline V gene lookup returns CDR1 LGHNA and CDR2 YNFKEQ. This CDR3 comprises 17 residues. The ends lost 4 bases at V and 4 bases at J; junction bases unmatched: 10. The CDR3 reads CASSPGGVGQGADTQYF. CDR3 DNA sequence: TGTGCCAGCAGCCCGGGGGGGGTGGGACAGGGGGCAGATACGCAGTATTTT.

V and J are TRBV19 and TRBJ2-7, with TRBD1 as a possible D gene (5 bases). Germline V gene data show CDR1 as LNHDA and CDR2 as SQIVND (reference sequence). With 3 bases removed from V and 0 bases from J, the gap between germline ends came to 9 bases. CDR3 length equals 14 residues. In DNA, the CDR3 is TGTGCCAGTAGTATCACAGGACCCTCCTACGAGCAGTACTTC. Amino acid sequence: CASSITGPSYEQYF.

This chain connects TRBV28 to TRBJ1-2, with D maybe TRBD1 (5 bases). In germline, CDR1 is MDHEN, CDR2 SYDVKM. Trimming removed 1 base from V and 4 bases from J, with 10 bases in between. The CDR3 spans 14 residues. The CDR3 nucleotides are TGTGCCAGCAGTTTATCAGCAGGGATCTATGGCTACACCTTC. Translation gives CASSLSAGIYGYTF.

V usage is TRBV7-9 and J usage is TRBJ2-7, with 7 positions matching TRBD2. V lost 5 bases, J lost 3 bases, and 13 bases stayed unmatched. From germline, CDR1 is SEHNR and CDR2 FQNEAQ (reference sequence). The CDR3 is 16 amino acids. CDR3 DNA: TGTGCCAGCAGCCCCTTCCGCGGGGGTAGAGACTACGAGCAGTACTTC. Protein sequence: CASSPFRGGRDYEQYF.

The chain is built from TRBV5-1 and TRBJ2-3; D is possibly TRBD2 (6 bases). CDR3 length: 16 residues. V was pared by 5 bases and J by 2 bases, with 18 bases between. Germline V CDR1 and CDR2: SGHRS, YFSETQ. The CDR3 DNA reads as TGCGCCAGCAGGCCCGGGGGATCCCCCTACACAGATACGCAGTATTTT. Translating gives CASRPGGSPYTDTQYF. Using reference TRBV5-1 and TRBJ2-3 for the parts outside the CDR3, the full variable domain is KAGVTQTPRYLIKTRGQQVTLSCSPISGHRSVSWYQQTPGQGLQFLFEYFSETQRNKGNFPGRFSGRQFSNSRSEMNVSTLELGDSALYLCASRPGGSPYTDTQYFGPGTRLTVL.

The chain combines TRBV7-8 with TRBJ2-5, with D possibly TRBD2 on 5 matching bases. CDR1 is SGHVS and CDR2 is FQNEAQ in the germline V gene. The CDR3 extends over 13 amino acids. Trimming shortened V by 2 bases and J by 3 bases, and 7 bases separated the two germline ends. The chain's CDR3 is CASSLSGKETQYF. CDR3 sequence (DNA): TGTGCCAGCAGCTTATCGGGGAAAGAGACCCAGTACTTC.

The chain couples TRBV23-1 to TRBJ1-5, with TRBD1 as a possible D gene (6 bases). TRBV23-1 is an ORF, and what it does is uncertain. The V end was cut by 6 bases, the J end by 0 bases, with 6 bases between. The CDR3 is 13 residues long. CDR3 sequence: CASRGHSNQPQHF. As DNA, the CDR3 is TGCGCCAGCAGGGGACATAGCAATCAGCCCCAGCATTTT.

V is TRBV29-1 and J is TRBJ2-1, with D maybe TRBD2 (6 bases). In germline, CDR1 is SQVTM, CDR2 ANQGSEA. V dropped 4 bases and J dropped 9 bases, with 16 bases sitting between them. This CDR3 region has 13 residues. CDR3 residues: CSVVEGPPGEQFF. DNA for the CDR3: TGCAGCGTTGTGGAGGGCCCGCCCGGTGAGCAGTTCTTC.

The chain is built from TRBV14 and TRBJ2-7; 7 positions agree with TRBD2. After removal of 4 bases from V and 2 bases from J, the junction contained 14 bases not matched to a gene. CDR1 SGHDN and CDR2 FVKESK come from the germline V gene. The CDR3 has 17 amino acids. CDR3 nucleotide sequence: TGTGCCAGCAGCCCCCTGCGGGCTAGCGGACTAACCTACGAGCAGTACTTC. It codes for CASSPLRASGLTYEQYF.

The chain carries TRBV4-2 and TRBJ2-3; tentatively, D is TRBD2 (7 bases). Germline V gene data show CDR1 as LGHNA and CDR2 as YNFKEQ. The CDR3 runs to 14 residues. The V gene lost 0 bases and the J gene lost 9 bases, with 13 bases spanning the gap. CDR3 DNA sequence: TGTGCCAGCAGCCAAGAGACTAGCCAGGGGACGCAGTATTTT. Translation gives CASSQETSQGTQYF.

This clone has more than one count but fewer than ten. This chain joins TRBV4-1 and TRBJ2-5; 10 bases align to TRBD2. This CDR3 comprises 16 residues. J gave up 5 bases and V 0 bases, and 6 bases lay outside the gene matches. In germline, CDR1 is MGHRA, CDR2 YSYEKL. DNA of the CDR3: TGCGCCAGCAGCCAAGAGAGCGGGAGGGCCATGGAGACCCAGTACTTC. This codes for CASSQESGRAMETQYF.

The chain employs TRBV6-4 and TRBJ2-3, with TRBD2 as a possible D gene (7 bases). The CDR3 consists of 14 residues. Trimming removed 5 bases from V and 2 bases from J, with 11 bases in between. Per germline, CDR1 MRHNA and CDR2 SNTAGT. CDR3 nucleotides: TGTGCCAGCAGTCCCGGGGGGCCCACAGATACGCAGTATTTT. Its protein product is CASSPGGPTDTQYF.